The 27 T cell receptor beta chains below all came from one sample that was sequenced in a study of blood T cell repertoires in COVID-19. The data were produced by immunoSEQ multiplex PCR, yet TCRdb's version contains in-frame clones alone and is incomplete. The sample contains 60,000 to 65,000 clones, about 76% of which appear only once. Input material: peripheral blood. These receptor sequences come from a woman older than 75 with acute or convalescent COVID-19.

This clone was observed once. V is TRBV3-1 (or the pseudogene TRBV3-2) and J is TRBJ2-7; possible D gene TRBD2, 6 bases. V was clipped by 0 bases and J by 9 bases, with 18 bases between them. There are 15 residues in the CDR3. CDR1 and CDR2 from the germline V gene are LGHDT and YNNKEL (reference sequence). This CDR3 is CASSQEAGFRGWQYF. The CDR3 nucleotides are TGTGCCAGCAGCCAAGAGGCGGGATTCCGGGGTTGGCAGTACTTC.

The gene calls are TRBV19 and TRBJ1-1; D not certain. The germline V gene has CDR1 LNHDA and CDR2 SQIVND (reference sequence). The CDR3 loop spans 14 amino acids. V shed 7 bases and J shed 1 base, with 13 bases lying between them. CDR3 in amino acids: CASMAYTENTEAFF. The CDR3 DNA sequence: TGTGCCAGTATGGCTTATACCGAGAACACTGAAGCTTTCTTT.

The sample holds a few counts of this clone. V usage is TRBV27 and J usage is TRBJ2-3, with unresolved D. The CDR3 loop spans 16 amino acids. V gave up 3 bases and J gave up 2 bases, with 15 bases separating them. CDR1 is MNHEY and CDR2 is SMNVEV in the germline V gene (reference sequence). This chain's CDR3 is CASSFLNRILTDTQYF. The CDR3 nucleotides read TGTGCCAGCAGTTTCCTCAACAGAATTCTCACAGATACGCAGTATTTT.

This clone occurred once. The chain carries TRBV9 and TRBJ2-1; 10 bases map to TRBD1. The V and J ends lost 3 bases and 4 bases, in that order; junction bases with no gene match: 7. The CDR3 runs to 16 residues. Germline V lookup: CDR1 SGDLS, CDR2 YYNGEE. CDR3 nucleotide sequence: TGTGCCAGCAGCGGACGACAGGGGGCGCGTTACAATGAGCAGTTCTTC. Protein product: CASSGRQGARYNEQFF.

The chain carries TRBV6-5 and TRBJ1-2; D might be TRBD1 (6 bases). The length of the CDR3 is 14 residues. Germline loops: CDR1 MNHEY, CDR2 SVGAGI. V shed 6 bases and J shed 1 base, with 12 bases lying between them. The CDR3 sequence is CASRPGHGNYGYTF. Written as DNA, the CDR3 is TGTGCCAGCAGGCCGGGACATGGTAACTATGGCTACACCTTC.

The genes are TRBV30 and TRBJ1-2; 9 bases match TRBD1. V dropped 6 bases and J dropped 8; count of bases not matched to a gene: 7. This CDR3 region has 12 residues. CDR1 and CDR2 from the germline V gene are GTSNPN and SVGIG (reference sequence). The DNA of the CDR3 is TGTGCCTGCCGGGACAGGGCTGACGGCTACACCTTC. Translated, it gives CACRDRADGYTF.

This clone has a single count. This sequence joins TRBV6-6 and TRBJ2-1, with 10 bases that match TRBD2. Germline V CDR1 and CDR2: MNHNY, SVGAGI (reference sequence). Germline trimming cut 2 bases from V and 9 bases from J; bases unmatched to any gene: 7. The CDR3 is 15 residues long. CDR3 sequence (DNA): TGTGCCAGCAGTTACGGCGCTAGCGGGAGTACTGAGCAGTTCTTC. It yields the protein CASSYGASGSTEQFF.

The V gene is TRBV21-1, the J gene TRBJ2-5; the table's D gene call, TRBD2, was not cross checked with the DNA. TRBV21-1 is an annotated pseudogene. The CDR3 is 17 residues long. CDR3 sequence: CASSREERGAEEETQYF. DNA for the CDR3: TGTGCCAGCAGCAGAGAGGAGCGGGGGGCGGAGGAAGAGACCCAGTACTTC.

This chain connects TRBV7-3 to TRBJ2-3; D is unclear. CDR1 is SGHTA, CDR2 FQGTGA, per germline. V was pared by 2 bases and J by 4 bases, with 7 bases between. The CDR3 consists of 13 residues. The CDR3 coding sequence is TGTGCCAGCAGCTTATCCCGGGCAGATACGCAGTATTTT. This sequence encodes CASSLSRADTQYF.

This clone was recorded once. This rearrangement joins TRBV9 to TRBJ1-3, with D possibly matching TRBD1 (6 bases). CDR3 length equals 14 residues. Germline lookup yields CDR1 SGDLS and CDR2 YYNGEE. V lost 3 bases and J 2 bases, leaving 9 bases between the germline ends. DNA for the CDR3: TGTGCCAGCAGCGCGACAGGTACTGGAAACACCATATATTTT. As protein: CASSATGTGNTIYF.

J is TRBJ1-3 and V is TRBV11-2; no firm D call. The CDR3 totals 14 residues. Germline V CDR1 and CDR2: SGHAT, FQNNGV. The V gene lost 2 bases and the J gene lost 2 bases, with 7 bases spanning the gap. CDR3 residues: CASSLPVAGNTIYF. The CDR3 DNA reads TGTGCCAGCAGCTTACCAGTGGCTGGAAACACCATATATTTT. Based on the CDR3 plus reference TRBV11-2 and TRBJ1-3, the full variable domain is EAGVAQSPRYKIIEKRQSVAFWCNPISGHATLYWYQQILGQGPKLLIQFQNNGVVDDSQLPKDRFSAERLKGVDSTLKIQPAKLEDSAVYLCASSLPVAGNTIYFGEGSWLTVV.

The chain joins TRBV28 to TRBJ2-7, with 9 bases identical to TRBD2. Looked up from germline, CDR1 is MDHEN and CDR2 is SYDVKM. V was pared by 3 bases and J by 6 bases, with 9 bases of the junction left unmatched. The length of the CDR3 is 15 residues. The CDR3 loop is CASSLQLAGGAEQYF. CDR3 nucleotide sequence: TGTGCCAGCAGTTTGCAACTAGCGGGCGGCGCCGAGCAGTACTTC.

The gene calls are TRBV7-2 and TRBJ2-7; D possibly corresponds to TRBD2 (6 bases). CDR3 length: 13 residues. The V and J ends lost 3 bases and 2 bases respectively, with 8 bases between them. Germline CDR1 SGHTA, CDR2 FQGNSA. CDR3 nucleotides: TGTGCCAGCAGCTTTAGCGGAGCCTACGAGCAGTACTTC. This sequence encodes CASSFSGAYEQYF. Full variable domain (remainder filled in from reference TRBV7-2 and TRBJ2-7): GAGVSQSPSNKVTEKGKDVELRCDPISGHTALYWYRQSLGQGLEFLIYFQGNSAPDKSGLPSDRFSAERTGGSVSTLTIQRTQQEDSAVYLCASSFSGAYEQYFGPGTRLTVT.

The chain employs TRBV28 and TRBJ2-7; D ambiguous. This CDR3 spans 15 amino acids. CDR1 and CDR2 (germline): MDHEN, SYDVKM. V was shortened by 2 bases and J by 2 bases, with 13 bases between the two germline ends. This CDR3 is CASSLKPTSPYEQYF. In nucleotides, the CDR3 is TGTGCCAGCAGTTTAAAGCCGACATCCCCCTACGAGCAGTACTTC.

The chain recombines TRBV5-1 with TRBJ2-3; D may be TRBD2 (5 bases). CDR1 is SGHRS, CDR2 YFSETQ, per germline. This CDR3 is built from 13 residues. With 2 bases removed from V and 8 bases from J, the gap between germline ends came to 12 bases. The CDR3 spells CASSFLDGGTQYF. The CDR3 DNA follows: TGCGCCAGCAGCTTCCTCGATGGAGGTACGCAGTATTTT. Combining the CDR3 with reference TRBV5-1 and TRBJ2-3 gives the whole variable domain KAGVTQTPRYLIKTRGQQVTLSCSPISGHRSVSWYQQTPGQGLQFLFEYFSETQRNKGNFPGRFSGRQFSNSRSEMNVSTLELGDSALYLCASSFLDGGTQYFGPGTRLTVL.

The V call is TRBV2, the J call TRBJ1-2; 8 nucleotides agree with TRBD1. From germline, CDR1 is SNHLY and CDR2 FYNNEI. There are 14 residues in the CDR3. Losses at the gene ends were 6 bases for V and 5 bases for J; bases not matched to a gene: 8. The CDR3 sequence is CASRPTGEPYGYTF. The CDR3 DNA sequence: TGTGCCAGCAGGCCGACAGGGGAGCCTTATGGCTACACCTTC. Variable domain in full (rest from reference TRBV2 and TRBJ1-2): EPEVTQTPSHQVTQMGQEVILRCVPISNHLYFYWYRQILGQKVEFLVSFYNNEISEKSEIFDDQFSVERPDGSNFTLKIRSTKLEDSAMYFCASRPTGEPYGYTFGSGTRLTVV.

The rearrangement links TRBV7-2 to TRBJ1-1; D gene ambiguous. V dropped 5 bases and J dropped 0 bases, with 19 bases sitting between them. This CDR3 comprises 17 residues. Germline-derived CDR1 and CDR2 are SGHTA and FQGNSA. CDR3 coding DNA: TGTGCCAGCAGCCCAGGTCGGTCGACGGTTATGAACACTGAAGCTTTCTTT. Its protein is CASSPGRSTVMNTEAFF.

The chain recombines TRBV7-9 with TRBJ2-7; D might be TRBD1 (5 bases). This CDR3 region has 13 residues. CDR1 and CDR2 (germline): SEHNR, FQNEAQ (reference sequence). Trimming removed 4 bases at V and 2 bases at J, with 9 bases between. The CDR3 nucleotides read TGTGCCAGCAGCTGGGGCGAAGCCTACGAGCAGTACTTC. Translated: CASSWGEAYEQYF.

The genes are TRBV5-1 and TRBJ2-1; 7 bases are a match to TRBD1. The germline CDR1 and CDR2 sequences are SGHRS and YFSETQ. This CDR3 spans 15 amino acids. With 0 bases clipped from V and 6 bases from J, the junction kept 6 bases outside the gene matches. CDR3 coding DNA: TGCGCCAGCAGCTTGGCCGACAGGGAGCGCAATGAGCAGTTCTTC. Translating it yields CASSLADRERNEQFF.

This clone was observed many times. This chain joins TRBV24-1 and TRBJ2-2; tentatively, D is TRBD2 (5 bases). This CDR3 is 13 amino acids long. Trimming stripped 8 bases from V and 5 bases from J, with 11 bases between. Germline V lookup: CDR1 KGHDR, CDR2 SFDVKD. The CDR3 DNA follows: TGTGCCACCACGACGGGAATGACCGGGGAGCTGTTTTTT. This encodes CATTTGMTGELFF.

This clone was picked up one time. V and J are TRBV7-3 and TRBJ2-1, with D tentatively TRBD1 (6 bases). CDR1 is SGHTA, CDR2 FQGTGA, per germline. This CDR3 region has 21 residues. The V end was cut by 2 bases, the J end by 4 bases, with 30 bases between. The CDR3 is CASSLLGHRVGRYLGYNEQFF. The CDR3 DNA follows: TGTGCCAGCAGCTTACTCGGTCACAGGGTTGGTAGGTACCTGGGGTACAATGAGCAGTTCTTC.

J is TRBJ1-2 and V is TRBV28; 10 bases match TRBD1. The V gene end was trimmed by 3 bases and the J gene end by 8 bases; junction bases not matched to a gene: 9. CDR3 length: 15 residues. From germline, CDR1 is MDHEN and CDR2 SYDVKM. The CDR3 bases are TGTGCCAGCAGTTTGTCGGGACAGGGGAGGGGAGGCTACACCTTC. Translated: CASSLSGQGRGGYTF.

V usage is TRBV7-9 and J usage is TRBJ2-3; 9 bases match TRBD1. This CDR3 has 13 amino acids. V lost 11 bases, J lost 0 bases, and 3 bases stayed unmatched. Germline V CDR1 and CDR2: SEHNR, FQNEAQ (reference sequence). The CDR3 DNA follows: TGTGCCCTCGGGACAGGGAGCACAGATACGCAGTATTTT. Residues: CALGTGSTDTQYF.

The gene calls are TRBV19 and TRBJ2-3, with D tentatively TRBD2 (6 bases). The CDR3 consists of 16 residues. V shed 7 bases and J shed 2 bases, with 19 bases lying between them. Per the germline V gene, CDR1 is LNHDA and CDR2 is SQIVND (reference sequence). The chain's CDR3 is CASTPRPRGSTDTQYF. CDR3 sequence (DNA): TGTGCCAGTACGCCTCGGCCCCGGGGGTCCACAGATACGCAGTATTTT.

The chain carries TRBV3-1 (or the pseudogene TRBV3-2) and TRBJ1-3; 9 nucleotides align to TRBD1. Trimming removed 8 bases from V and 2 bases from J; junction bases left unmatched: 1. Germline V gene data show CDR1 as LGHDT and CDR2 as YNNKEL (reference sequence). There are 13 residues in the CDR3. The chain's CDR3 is CASHRGPGNTIYF. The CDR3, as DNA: TGTGCCAGCCACAGGGGGCCTGGAAACACCATATATTTT.

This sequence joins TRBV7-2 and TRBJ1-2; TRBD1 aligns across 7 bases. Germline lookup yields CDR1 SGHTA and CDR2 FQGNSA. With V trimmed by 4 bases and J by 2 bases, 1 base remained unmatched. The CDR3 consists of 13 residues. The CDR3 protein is CASSSQGNYGYTF. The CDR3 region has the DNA TGTGCCAGCAGCTCACAGGGGAACTATGGCTACACCTTC.

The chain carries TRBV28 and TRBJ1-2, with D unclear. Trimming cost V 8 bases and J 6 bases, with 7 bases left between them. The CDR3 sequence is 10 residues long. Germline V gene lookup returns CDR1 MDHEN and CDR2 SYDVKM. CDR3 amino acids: CASGEDGYTF. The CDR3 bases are TGTGCCAGCGGGGAGGATGGCTACACCTTC.